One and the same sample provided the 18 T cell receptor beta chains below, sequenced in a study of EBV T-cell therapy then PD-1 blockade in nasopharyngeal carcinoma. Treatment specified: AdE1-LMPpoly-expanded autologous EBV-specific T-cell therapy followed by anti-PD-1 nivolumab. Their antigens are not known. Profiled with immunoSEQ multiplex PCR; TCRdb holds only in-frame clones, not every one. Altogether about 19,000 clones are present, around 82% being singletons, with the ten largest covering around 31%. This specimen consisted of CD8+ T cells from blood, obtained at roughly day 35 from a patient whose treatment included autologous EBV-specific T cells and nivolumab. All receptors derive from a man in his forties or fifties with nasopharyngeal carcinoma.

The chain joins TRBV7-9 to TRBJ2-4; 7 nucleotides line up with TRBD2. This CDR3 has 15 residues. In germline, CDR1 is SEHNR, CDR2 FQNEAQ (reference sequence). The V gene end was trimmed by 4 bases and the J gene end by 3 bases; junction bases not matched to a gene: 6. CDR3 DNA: TGTGCCAGCAGCTCCTTCACGGGGGGCAAAAACATTCAGTACTTC. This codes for CASSSFTGGKNIQYF.

CDR3 protein: CASSLGGFFGGNQPQHF. In DNA, the CDR3 is TGTGCCAGCAGCTTGGGTGGGTTTTTTGGGGGCAATCAGCCCCAGCATTTT. This chain links TRBV5-4 with TRBJ1-5; no clear D gene. The V end lost 0 bases, the J end lost 2 bases, and 15 bases lay between the germline ends. The germline gives CDR1 SGHNT, CDR2 YYREEE (reference sequence). The CDR3 runs to 17 residues.

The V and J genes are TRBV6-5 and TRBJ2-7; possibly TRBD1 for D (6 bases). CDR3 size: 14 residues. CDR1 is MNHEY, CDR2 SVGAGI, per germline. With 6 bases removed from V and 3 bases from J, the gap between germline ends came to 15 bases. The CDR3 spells CASSLGAEHYEQYF. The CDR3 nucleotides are TGTGCCAGCAGCCTGGGGGCAGAGCACTACGAGCAGTACTTC.

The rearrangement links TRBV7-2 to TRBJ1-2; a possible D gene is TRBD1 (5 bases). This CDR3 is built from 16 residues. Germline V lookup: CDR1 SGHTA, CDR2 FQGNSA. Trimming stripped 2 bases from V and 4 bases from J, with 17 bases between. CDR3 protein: CASSLYAQGRFYGYTF. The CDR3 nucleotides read TGTGCCAGCAGCTTATATGCCCAGGGACGGTTCTATGGCTACACCTTC. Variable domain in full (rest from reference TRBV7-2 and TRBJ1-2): GAGVSQSPSNKVTEKGKDVELRCDPISGHTALYWYRQSLGQGLEFLIYFQGNSAPDKSGLPSDRFSAERTGGSVSTLTIQRTQQEDSAVYLCASSLYAQGRFYGYTFGSGTRLTVV.

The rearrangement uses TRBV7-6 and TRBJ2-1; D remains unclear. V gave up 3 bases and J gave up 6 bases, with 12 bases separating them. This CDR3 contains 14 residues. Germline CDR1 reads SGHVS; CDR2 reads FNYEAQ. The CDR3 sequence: CASSLSPAPNEQFF. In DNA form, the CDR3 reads TGTGCCAGCAGCTTGTCGCCGGCCCCCAATGAGCAGTTCTTC. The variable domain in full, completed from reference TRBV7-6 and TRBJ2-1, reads GAGVSQSPRYKVTKRGQDVALRCDPISGHVSLYWYRQALGQGPEFLTYFNYEAQQDKSGLPNDRFSAERPEGSISTLTIQRTEQRDSAMYRCASSLSPAPNEQFFGPGTRLTVL.

CDR3 sequence reads: CASSEALVPGELFF. The CDR3 bases are TGTGCCAGCAGTGAAGCTCTGGTACCCGGGGAGCTGTTTTTT. V is TRBV2 and J is TRBJ2-2; D unclear. Germline loops: CDR1 SNHLY, CDR2 FYNNEI. CDR3 length: 14 amino acids. Trimming removed 0 bases at V and 6 bases at J, with 8 bases between.

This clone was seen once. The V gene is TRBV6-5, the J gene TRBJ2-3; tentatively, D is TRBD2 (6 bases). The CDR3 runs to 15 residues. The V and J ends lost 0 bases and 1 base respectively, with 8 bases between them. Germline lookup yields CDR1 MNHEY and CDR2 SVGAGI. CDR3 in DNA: TGTGCCAGCAGTTACTCGGAGGGTGGCACAGATACGCAGTATTTT. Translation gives CASSYSEGGTDTQYF.

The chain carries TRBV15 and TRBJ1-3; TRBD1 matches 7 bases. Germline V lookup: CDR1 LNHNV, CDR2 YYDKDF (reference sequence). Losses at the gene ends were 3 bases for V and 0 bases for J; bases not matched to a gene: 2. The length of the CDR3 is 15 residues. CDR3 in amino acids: CATSRGDSSGNTIYF. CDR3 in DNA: TGTGCCACCAGCAGGGGGGACAGCTCTGGAAACACCATATATTTT. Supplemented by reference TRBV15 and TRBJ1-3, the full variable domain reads DAMVIQNPRYQVTQFGKPVTLSCSQTLNHNVMYWYQQKSSQAPKLLFHYYDKDFNNEADTPDNFQSRRPNTSFCFLDIRSPGLGDTAMYLCATSRGDSSGNTIYFGEGSWLTVV.

The CDR3 bases are TGCAGCGCTGACAGGGTCCTGGGTGAAGCTTTCTTT. Its protein is CSADRVLGEAFF. The chain has TRBV29-1 and TRBJ1-1; 7 positions agree with TRBD1. This CDR3 is 12 amino acids long. V trimming: 7 bases; J trimming: 7 bases; junction bases outside the gene matches: 9. The germline gives CDR1 SQVTM, CDR2 ANQGSEA. The entire variable domain, with the rest obtained from reference TRBV29-1 and TRBJ1-1, is as follows: SAVISQKPSRDICQRGTSLTIQCQVDSQVTMMFWYRQQPGQSLTLIATANQGSEATYESGFVIDKFPISRPNLTFSTLTVSNMSPEDSSIYLCSADRVLGEAFFGQGTRLTVV.

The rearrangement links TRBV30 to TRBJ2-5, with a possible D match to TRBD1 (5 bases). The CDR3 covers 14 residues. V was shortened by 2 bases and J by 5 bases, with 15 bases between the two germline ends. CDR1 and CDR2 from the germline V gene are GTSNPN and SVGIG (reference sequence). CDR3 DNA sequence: TGTGCCTGGAGTAAAACGAGACAGATGGAGACCCAGTACTTC. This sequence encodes CAWSKTRQMETQYF.

CDR3 bases: TGTGCCAGCAGTTTAACACCCGGTAGCAATCAGCCCCAGCATTTT. Encoded protein: CASSLTPGSNQPQHF. The chain joins TRBV28 to TRBJ1-5; D gene uncertain. The germline gives CDR1 MDHEN, CDR2 SYDVKM. The CDR3 loop spans 15 amino acids. V was pared by 2 bases and J by 0 bases, with 8 bases between. Full variable domain (missing parts from reference TRBV28 and TRBJ1-5): DVKVTQSSRYLVKRTGEKVFLECVQDMDHENMFWYRQDPGLGLRLIYFSYDVKMKEKGDIPEGYSVSREKKERFSLILESASTNQTSMYLCASSLTPGSNQPQHFGDGTRLSIL.

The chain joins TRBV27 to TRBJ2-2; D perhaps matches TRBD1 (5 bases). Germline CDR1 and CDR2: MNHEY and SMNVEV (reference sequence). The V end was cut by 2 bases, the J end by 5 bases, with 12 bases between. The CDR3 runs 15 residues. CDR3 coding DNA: TGTGCCAGCAGTTTAGGTTCAGGGTTTACCGGGGAGCTGTTTTTT. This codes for CASSLGSGFTGELFF.

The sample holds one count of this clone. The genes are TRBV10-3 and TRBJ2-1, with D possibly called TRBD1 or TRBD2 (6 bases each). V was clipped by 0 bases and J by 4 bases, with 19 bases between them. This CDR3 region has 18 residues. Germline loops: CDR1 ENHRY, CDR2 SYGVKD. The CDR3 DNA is TGTGCCATCAGTGAGTCCCCACTGGTGGGGGGCCAATACAATGAGCAGTTCTTC. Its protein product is CAISESPLVGGQYNEQFF.

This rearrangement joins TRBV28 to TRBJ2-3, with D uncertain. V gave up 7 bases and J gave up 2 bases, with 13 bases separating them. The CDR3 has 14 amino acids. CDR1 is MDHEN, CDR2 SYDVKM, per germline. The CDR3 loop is CASTTDGNTDTQYF. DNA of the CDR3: TGTGCCAGCACCACCGATGGCAACACAGATACGCAGTATTTT.

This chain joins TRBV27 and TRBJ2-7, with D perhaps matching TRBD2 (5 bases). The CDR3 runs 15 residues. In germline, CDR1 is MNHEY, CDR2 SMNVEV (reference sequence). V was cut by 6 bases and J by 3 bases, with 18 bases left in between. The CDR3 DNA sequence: TGTGCCAGCAGATCTATTCACGGGATCGACTACGAGCAGTACTTC. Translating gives CASRSIHGIDYEQYF.

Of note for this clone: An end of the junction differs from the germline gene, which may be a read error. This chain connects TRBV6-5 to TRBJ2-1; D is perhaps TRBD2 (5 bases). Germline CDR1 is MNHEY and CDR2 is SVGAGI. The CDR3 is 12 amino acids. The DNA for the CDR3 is TGTGCCAGCAGGTACTCCCGGGGTGAGCAGTTCTTC. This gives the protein CASRYSRGEQFF.

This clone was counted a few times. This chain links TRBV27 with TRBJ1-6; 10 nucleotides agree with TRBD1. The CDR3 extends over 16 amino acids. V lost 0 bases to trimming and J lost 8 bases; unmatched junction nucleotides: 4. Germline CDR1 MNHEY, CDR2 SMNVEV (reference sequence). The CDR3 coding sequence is TGTGCCAGCAGTTTATCGCCAGGACAGGGGGATTCACCCCTCCACTTT. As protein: CASSLSPGQGDSPLHF.

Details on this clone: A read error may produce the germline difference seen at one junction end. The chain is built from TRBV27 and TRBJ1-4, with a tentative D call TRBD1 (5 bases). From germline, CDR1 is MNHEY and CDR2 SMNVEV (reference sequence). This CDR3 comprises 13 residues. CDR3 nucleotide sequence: TGTGCCAGCAGTTTGGGCGCAGCGGGGGTGGCAGTTTTT. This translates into CASSLGAAGVAVF.